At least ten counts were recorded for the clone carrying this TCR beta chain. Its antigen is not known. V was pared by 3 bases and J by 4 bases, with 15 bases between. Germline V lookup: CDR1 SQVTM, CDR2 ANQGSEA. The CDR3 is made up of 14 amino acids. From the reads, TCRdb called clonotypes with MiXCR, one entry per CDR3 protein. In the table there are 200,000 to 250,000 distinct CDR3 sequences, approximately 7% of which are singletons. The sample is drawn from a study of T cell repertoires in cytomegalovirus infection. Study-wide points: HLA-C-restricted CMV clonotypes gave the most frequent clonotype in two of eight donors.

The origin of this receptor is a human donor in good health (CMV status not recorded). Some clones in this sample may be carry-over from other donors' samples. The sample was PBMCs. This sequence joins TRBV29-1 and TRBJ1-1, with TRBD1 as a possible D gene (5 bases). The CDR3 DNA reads TGCAGCGTTGATAAGAGAGGCGGGGGCACTGAAGCTTTCTTT. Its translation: CSVDKRGGGTEAFF.